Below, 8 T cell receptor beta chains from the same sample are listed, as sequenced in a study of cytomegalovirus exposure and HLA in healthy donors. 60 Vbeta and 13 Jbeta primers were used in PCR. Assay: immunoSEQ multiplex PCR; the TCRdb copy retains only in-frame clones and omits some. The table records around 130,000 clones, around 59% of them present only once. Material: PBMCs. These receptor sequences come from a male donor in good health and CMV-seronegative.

This CDR3 is CASSLYFSVRGEQLDTEAFF. DNA of the CDR3: TGTGCCAGCAGTTTATATTTTTCCGTGCGGGGGGAGCAATTGGACACTGAAGCTTTCTTT. The J gene is TRBJ1-1, the V gene TRBV28; a possible D gene is TRBD1 (5 bases). CDR1 MDHEN and CDR2 SYDVKM come from the germline V gene. This CDR3 region has 20 residues. Trimming stripped 1 base from V and 3 bases from J, with 27 bases between.

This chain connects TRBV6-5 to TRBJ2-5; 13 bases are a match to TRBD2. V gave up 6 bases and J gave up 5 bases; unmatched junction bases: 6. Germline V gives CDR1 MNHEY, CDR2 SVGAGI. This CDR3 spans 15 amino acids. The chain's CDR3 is CASSHLTSGGETQYF. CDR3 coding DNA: TGTGCCAGCAGCCACCTGACTAGCGGGGGGGAGACCCAGTACTTC.

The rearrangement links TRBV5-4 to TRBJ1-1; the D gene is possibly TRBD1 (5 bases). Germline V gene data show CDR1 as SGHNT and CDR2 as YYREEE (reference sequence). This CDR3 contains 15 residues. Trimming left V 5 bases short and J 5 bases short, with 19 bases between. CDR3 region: CASRKHSRGMTEAFF. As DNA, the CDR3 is TGTGCCAGCAGAAAACACTCAAGGGGTATGACTGAAGCTTTCTTT.

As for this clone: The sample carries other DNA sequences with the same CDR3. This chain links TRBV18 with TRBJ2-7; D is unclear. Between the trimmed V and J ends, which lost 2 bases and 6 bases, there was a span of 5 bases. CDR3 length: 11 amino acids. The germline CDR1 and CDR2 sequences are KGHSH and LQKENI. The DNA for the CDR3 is TGTGCCAGCTCACCAGGCGGCGAGCAGTACTTC. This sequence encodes CASSPGGEQYF.

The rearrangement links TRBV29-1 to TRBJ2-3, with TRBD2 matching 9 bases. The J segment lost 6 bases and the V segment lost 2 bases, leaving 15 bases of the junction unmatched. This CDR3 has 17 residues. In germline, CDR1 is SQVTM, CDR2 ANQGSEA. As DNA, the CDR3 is TGCAGCGTTGAATCCCCCCTAGCGGGGCCTGAACTGGATACGCAGTATTTT. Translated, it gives CSVESPLAGPELDTQYF.

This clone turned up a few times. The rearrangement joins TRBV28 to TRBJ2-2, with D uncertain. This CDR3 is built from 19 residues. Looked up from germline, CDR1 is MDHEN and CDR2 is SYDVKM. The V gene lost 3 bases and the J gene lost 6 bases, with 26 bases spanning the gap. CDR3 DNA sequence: TGTGCCAGCAGTTTTCTGTTTCCCCGTCTTACCTCAGGTGCCGGGGAGCTGTTTTTT. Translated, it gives CASSFLFPRLTSGAGELFF.

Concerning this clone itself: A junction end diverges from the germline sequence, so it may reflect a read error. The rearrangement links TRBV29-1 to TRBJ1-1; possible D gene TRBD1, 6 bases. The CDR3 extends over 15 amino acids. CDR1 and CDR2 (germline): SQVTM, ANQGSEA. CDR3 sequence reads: CSARQDTEVNTGAFF. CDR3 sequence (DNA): TGCAGCGCCCGACAGGACACAGAAGTGAACACTGGAGCTTTCTTT.

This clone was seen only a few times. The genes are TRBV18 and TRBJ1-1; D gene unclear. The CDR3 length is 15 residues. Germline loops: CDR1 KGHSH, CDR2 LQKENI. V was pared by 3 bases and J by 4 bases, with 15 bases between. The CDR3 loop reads CASSPLSHAVTEAFF. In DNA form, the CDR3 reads TGTGCCAGCTCACCTCTTTCTCATGCGGTCACTGAAGCTTTCTTT.